These 30 T cell receptor beta chains originate from one sample sequenced in a study of T cells in Graves' hyperthyroidism and ophthalmopathy. RNA transcripts served as the template for amplifying TCR beta CDR3 regions. Initially, a first-round RT-PCR of the TCR CDR3 employed the HTBI primer set. TCRdb re-derived calls from the multiplex PCR reads in MiXCR, one entry per CDR3 protein. The sample carries hundreds of thousands of distinct CDR3 sequences, about 38% recorded once. The sample consisted of blood. Every receptor here comes from a man between 18 and 35 years old with Graves' hyperthyroidism.

On this clonotype itself: A single base separates this from a much larger clone, so it may be a read error. The chain combines TRBV19 with TRBJ1-4, with TRBD1 as a possible D gene (6 bases). The CDR3 contains 15 residues. V lost 5 bases, J lost 0 bases, and 10 bases lay in between. Germline CDR1 is LNHDA and CDR2 is SQIVND (reference sequence). CDR3 coding DNA: TGTGCCAGTAGTGGGGGGCCGTCAACTAATGAAAAACTGTTTTTT. Its protein product is CASSGGPSTNEKLFF.

The chain is built from TRBV12-3 or TRBV12-4 and TRBJ2-7; a weak D match, TRBD1 (5 bases). This CDR3 contains 13 residues. The V end was cut by 4 bases, the J end by 5 bases, with 12 bases between. The CDR3 region is CASSSRVRDEQYF. The CDR3, as DNA: TGTGCCAGCAGTTCCAGGGTCAGGGACGAGCAGTACTTC.

This clonotype was seen only a few times. The rearrangement links TRBV19 to TRBJ2-7; 7 nucleotides line up with TRBD1. V dropped 4 bases and J dropped 3; count of bases not matched to a gene: 6. The V gene's germline CDR1 is LNHDA and CDR2 SQIVND (reference sequence). The CDR3 contains 14 residues. The chain's CDR3 is CASSRSRDSYEQYF. The DNA of the CDR3 is TGTGCCAGTAGTAGAAGCCGGGACAGCTACGAGCAGTACTTC.

This clonotype was seen many times. The genes are TRBV19 and TRBJ1-5; TRBD1 matches 7 bases. This CDR3 contains 15 residues. Unmatched junction bases numbered 8, after V lost 6 bases and J lost 3 bases. From germline, CDR1 is LNHDA and CDR2 SQIVND (reference sequence). DNA for the CDR3: TGTGCCAGTAGCCCTGGGGACAGCCTCAATCAGCCCCAGCATTTT. Its translation: CASSPGDSLNQPQHF.

The CDR3 DNA reads TGTGCCAGCAGCTTAGTCTTGGGACAGGGCATTGAGGAGCAGTACTTC. It yields the protein CASSLVLGQGIEEQYF. V is TRBV11-1 and J is TRBJ2-7; 9 bases are a match to TRBD1. This CDR3 has 16 residues. Unmatched junction bases numbered 11, after V lost 1 base and J lost 7 bases. Germline V gene lookup returns CDR1 SGHAT and CDR2 FQDESV (reference sequence).

This clonotype was recorded many times. The gene calls are TRBV7-9 and TRBJ1-4; a weak D match, TRBD1 (6 bases). Germline V lookup: CDR1 SEHNR, CDR2 FQNEAQ (reference sequence). Deletions cut 5 bases from V and 8 bases from J, with 15 bases between. There are 14 residues in the CDR3. CDR3 sequence: CASSEQGHPEKLFF. CDR3 sequence (DNA): TGTGCCAGCAGCGAACAGGGCCATCCAGAAAAACTGTTTTTT.

This clonotype was seen ten or more times. The chain joins TRBV19 to TRBJ1-2; 8 bases map to TRBD1. CDR1 is LNHDA and CDR2 is SQIVND in the germline V gene (reference sequence). The CDR3 is made up of 14 amino acids. The J segment lost 4 bases and the V segment lost 5 bases, leaving 6 bases of the junction unmatched. The CDR3 bases are TGTGCCAGTAGTGTTGGACAGGGCGGCTATGGCTACACCTTC. It translates to CASSVGQGGYGYTF.

This clonotype occurred many times. The chain links TRBV10-3 to TRBJ1-5; TRBD1 matches 10 bases. V dropped 10 bases and J dropped 7; count of bases not matched to a gene: 7. The CDR3 loop spans 13 amino acids. Germline CDR1 is ENHRY and CDR2 is SYGVKD. For the CDR3, the DNA is TGTGCCAGTGGGACAGGGGACGGCCAGCCCCAGCATTTT. Translation: CASGTGDGQPQHF.

J is TRBJ2-7 and V is TRBV9; D possibly corresponds to TRBD2 (5 bases). The length of the CDR3 is 15 residues. Germline V gene data show CDR1 as SGDLS and CDR2 as YYNGEE. Trimming removed 3 bases at V and 2 bases at J, with 15 bases between. CDR3 amino acids: CASSADIGGTYEQYF. The CDR3, as DNA: TGTGCCAGCAGCGCCGACATCGGAGGTACCTACGAGCAGTACTTC.

As for this clonotype: This may come from a read error, since a much larger clone is one base off. The genes are TRBV7-4 and TRBJ1-4; unclear D gene. Germline values: CDR1 SGHVT, CDR2 SQSDAQ. The CDR3 totals 15 residues. Trimming took off 5 bases at V and 1 base at J, with 11 bases between the two ends. CDR3 in amino acids: CASSARLETNEKLFF. The CDR3 DNA sequence: TGTGCCAGCAGCGCCCGATTGGAAACTAATGAAAAACTGTTTTTT.

V usage is TRBV29-1 and J usage is TRBJ2-5; the match to TRBD1 covers 8 bases. Germline V gene sequence: CDR1 SQVTM, CDR2 ANQGSEA. The length of the CDR3 is 13 residues. V dropped 8 bases and J dropped 3; count of bases not matched to a gene: 8. CDR3 amino acids: CSSDRTGKETQYF. The CDR3, as DNA: TGCAGCTCCGACAGGACAGGGAAAGAGACCCAGTACTTC.

The V and J genes are TRBV9 and TRBJ2-7; 8 nucleotides line up with TRBD2. The junction had 6 bases not matched to a gene; V was cut back by 3 bases and J by 7 bases. The germline CDR1 and CDR2 sequences are SGDLS and YYNGEE. The CDR3 is made up of 13 amino acids. The chain's CDR3 is CASSGAGGEEQYF. CDR3 nucleotides: TGTGCCAGCAGCGGCGCGGGGGGTGAGGAGCAGTACTTC.

This rearrangement joins TRBV6-6 to TRBJ2-7; D might be TRBD1 or TRBD2, each matching 5 bases. The CDR3 runs 15 residues. CDR1 is MNHNY and CDR2 is SVGAGI in the germline V gene (reference sequence). V was shortened by 8 bases and J by 2 bases, with 19 bases between the two germline ends. The CDR3 DNA is TGTGCCAGCCTAAATCACGGGGCCGCCCCCTACGAGCAGTACTTC. Residues: CASLNHGAAPYEQYF.

This clonotype was seen only a few times. With a much larger clone just one base away, this may be a read error. The chain links TRBV25-1 to TRBJ1-1; D perhaps matches TRBD1 (5 bases). There are 14 residues in the CDR3. CDR1 and CDR2 (germline): MGHDK, SYGVNS. The V and J ends lost 6 bases and 3 bases respectively, with 14 bases between them. CDR3 residues: CASRGIGVHTEAFF. Here the CDR3 DNA reads TGTGCCAGCAGGGGGATAGGGGTGCACACTGAAGCTTTCTTT.

This rearrangement joins TRBV7-2 to TRBJ1-5; D call uncertain. Trimming cost V 2 bases and J 3 bases, with 14 bases left between them. Per the germline V gene, CDR1 is SGHTA and CDR2 is FQGNSA. The length of the CDR3 is 16 residues. The CDR3 nucleotides are TGTGCCAGCAGCTTATTTGGCAGAACCCCCAATCAGCCCCAGCATTTT. Translation: CASSLFGRTPNQPQHF.

The rearrangement joins TRBV5-1 to TRBJ2-7, with TRBD2 as a possible D gene (5 bases). Germline CDR1 and CDR2: SGHRS and YFSETQ. The CDR3 totals 13 residues. V shed 4 bases and J shed 3 bases, with 11 bases lying between them. The chain's CDR3 is CASSPFGDYEQYF. DNA for the CDR3: TGCGCCAGCAGCCCCTTCGGGGACTACGAGCAGTACTTC.

The CDR3 nucleotides are TGTGCCAGCAGCAGTTACAGGGGCGTGTACACTGAAGCTTTCTTT. Its translation is CASSSYRGVYTEAFF. This chain uses TRBV2 with TRBJ1-1; 7 bases are a match to TRBD1. This CDR3 is 15 amino acids long. The V and J ends lost 6 bases and 3 bases, in that order; junction bases with no gene match: 10. Germline V CDR1 and CDR2: SNHLY, FYNNEI.

J is TRBJ2-7 and V is TRBV5-1; D remains ambiguous. Germline V gene lookup returns CDR1 SGHRS and CDR2 YFSETQ. This CDR3 has 15 residues. V lost 4 bases and J 2 bases, leaving 16 bases between the germline ends. CDR3 sequence (DNA): TGCGCCAGCAGCCCCTCTGGTCCGCCTCCCTACGAGCAGTACTTC. Translated: CASSPSGPPPYEQYF.

This chain uses TRBV7-6 with TRBJ2-6; 8 bases match TRBD1. V lost 8 bases, J lost 0 bases, and 9 bases stayed unmatched. This CDR3 region has 17 residues. CDR1 is SGHVS and CDR2 is FNYEAQ in the germline V gene. The CDR3 DNA reads as TGTGCCAGCTGGCCAGGGGGCGTTAGCTCTGGGGCCAACGTCCTGACTTTC. This encodes CASWPGGVSSGANVLTF.

The rearrangement uses TRBV6-5 and TRBJ1-2; 9 bases agree with TRBD1. CDR1 and CDR2 (germline): MNHEY, SVGAGI. Losses at the gene ends were 6 bases for V and 2 bases for J; bases not matched to a gene: 7. CDR3 length equals 15 residues. DNA of the CDR3: TGTGCCAGCAGGGACAGGGGTGAAAGAAACTATGGCTACACCTTC. Encoded protein: CASRDRGERNYGYTF.

The V gene is TRBV9, the J gene TRBJ2-7; tentatively, D is TRBD1 (6 bases). Germline lookup yields CDR1 SGDLS and CDR2 YYNGEE. V was trimmed by 5 bases and J by 0 bases, leaving 15 bases between them. The CDR3 is 15 residues long. The DNA of the CDR3 is TGTGCCAGCAGTTTACCCGGACAGAGCTCCTACGAGCAGTACTTC. Protein sequence: CASSLPGQSSYEQYF. Full variable domain (missing parts from reference TRBV9 and TRBJ2-7): DSGVTQTPKHLITATGQRVTLRCSPRSGDLSVYWYQQSLDQGLQFLIQYYNGEERAKGNILERFSAQQFPDLHSELNLSSLELGDSALYFCASSLPGQSSYEQYFGPGTRLTVT.

The V and J genes are TRBV12-3 or TRBV12-4 and TRBJ1-1; TRBD1 agrees at 7 bases. V dropped 6 bases and J dropped 4; count of bases not matched to a gene: 5. The CDR3 has 13 residues. The chain's CDR3 is CASRFQGGTEAFF. The CDR3, as DNA: TGTGCCAGCAGGTTTCAGGGGGGCACTGAAGCTTTCTTT.

The chain carries TRBV19 and TRBJ1-1; 9 nucleotides line up with TRBD1. Germline lookup yields CDR1 LNHDA and CDR2 SQIVND (reference sequence). V was clipped by 4 bases and J by 3 bases; unmatched bases: 12. This CDR3 is built from 17 residues. The CDR3 loop is CASSTPMDRGTDTEAFF. DNA for the CDR3: TGTGCCAGTAGTACACCCATGGACAGGGGAACGGACACTGAAGCTTTCTTT. Drawing the rest from reference TRBV19 and TRBJ1-1, the complete variable domain is DGGITQSPKYLFRKEGQNVTLSCEQNLNHDAMYWYRQDPGQGLRLIYYSQIVNDFQKGDIAEGYSVSREKKESFPLTVTSAQKNPTAFYLCASSTPMDRGTDTEAFFGQGTRLTVV.

The rearrangement uses TRBV7-9 and TRBJ2-5; D may correspond to TRBD1 or TRBD2 (5 bases each). This CDR3 has 13 amino acids. V was shortened by 5 bases and J by 9 bases, with 16 bases between the two germline ends. The germline V gene has CDR1 SEHNR and CDR2 FQNEAQ (reference sequence). The CDR3 nucleotides read TGTGCCAGCAGCCTATCCGGGGACCAGCCCCAGTACTTC. Amino acids: CASSLSGDQPQYF.

This chain links TRBV6-6 with TRBJ1-1; the D is unclear. The CDR3 is 10 residues long. Germline V CDR1 and CDR2: MNHNY, SVGAGI (reference sequence). In DNA, the CDR3 is TGTGCGGTGGAAGCGGCTGAAGCTTTCTTT. It specifies CAVEAAEAFF.

The chain employs TRBV12-3 or TRBV12-4 and TRBJ1-6; 9 nucleotides agree with TRBD1. This CDR3 contains 15 residues. Unmatched junction bases numbered 5, after V lost 3 bases and J lost 8 bases. The CDR3 reads CASSFGQGKYSPLHF. CDR3 in DNA: TGTGCCAGCAGTTTCGGACAGGGGAAATATTCACCCCTCCACTTT.

This clonotype has a handful of counts. The chain carries TRBV19 and TRBJ1-1; 7 bases align to TRBD1. CDR3 length: 14 amino acids. The germline gives CDR1 LNHDA, CDR2 SQIVND (reference sequence). V was clipped by 7 bases and J by 3 bases; unmatched bases: 8. Here the CDR3 DNA reads TGTGCCAGTATTCCGGACAGGTATCACACTGAAGCTTTCTTT. It codes for CASIPDRYHTEAFF.

The table lists this clonotype with a few counts. The chain recombines TRBV20-1 with TRBJ2-5; D possibly matches TRBD1 or TRBD2 (5 bases each). CDR1 is DFQATT and CDR2 is SNEGSKA in the germline V gene (reference sequence). Trimming shortened V by 1 base and J by 4 bases, and 16 bases separated the two germline ends. The CDR3 runs 15 residues. The CDR3: CSARGLMGPGETQYF. CDR3 in DNA: TGCAGTGCTAGAGGTCTTATGGGACCGGGAGAGACCCAGTACTTC.

This clonotype was seen a few times. The chain employs TRBV7-8 and TRBJ2-5, with 9 bases matching TRBD2. This CDR3 spans 17 amino acids. CDR1 SGHVS and CDR2 FQNEAQ come from the germline V gene. J was trimmed by 5 bases and V by 3 bases; bases with no gene match: 13. This CDR3 is CASSLDPETSGRETQYF. CDR3 coding DNA: TGTGCCAGCAGCTTGGACCCGGAGACTAGCGGCCGGGAGACCCAGTACTTC.

V and J are TRBV7-8 and TRBJ2-2, with D unresolved. The germline V gene has CDR1 SGHVS and CDR2 FQNEAQ. This CDR3 is built from 14 residues. V shed 7 bases and J shed 2 bases, with 11 bases lying between them. This CDR3 reads CASILIHNTGELFF. The CDR3, as DNA: TGTGCCAGCATCCTAATACATAACACCGGGGAGCTGTTTTTT.